This T cell receptor beta chain is drawn from a study of CD8+CD57+ T cells in acquired aplastic anemia. Template material for TCR beta VDJ and CDR3 profiling consisted of genomic DNA. TCRdb recomputed calls from the reads with MiXCR, one row per CDR3 protein. The data contain under 500,000 distinct CDR3 sequences, under 40% of them singletons. Study-level points and caveats: Between the patient and control groups, CD8+ Simpson's diversity did not differ significantly.

Patients chosen for sequencing had CD8+CD57+ cells that had expanded, as shown by flow cytometry. Every patient was diagnosed with severe acquired aplastic anemia. Receipt of therapy had not occurred in any patient by the time of blood sampling. Looked up from germline, CDR1 is LGHDT and CDR2 is YNNKEL (reference sequence). V trimming: 0 bases; J trimming: 1 base; junction bases outside the gene matches: 6. This CDR3 has 16 residues. This clonotype occurred a few times. Antigen unknown. The chain is built from TRBV3-1 and TRBJ2-7; 7 bases are shared with TRBD2. Sequencing input: sorted CD4+, CD8+, or CD8+CD57+ T cells (not recorded which) from PBMCs. The receptor's source is a human donor with aplastic anemia. This CDR3 is CASSQDLREGSYEQYF. The CDR3 DNA sequence: TGTGCCAGCAGCCAAGATCTGAGGGAGGGGTCCTACGAGCAGTACTTC.